The rows below give T cell receptor beta chains drawn from one sample of a study of early T cells in non-severe SARS-CoV-2 infection. TCRdb re-derived calls from the 5' RACE reads in MiXCR, one entry per CDR3 protein. The table records 60,000 to 70,000 distinct CDR3 sequences, around 9% of them present only once. Sequenced: whole blood. These receptors came from an adult who was a healthcare worker with PCR-confirmed SARS-CoV-2 infection or an uninfected control (not recorded which). Each CDR3 is given with its conserved first and last residue.

v_call,j_call,cdr3_length,cdr3_aa
TRBV9,TRBJ2-5,13,CASSVDSTETQYF
TRBV2,TRBJ1-5,14,CASSVLQGNQPQHF
TRBV5-1,TRBJ2-5,16,CASSLFPSGSQETQYF
TRBV5-5,TRBJ2-1,16,CASSLEAPTAGNEQFF
TRBV28,TRBJ2-7,16,CASIPTDGTNSYEQYF
TRBV27,TRBJ1-2,15,CASSSPGPINYGYTF
TRBV28,TRBJ2-2,15,CASNLISRATGELFF
TRBV5-1,TRBJ2-5,14,CASSPGTGEETQYF
TRBV2,TRBJ2-1,12,CASGGVWHEQFF
TRBV4-3,TRBJ2-6,16,CASSLDRAGGANVLTF
TRBV29-1,TRBJ2-7,13,CSAKVTGGGEQYF
TRBV21-1,TRBJ2-7,18,CASSKDRLAGGPHYEQYF
TRBV29-1,TRBJ2-5,12,CSVRTSGSTQYF
TRBV20-1,TRBJ2-5,14,CSARDRHNQETQYF
TRBV10-3,TRBJ2-3,16,CAISDPSGRATDTQYF
TRBV18,TRBJ1-2,10,CASSLSGYTF
TRBV11-2,TRBJ2-1,17,CASSLARGGQYYNEQFF
TRBV7-2,TRBJ2-1,15,CASSGGTNRYNEQFF
TRBV2,TRBJ2-1,15,CASSRRTGGPGEQFF
TRBV9,TRBJ1-1,15,CASSVGVLLGTEAFF
TRBV7-8,TRBJ1-3,13,CASSAQGRNTIYF
TRBV2,TRBJ2-5,15,CASKRSSGFQETQYF
TRBV14,TRBJ2-1,16,CASSLRGTRRGNEQFF
TRBV6-5,TRBJ2-7,14,CASTRGRGTYEQYF
TRBV10-3,TRBJ2-1,14,CAISESFPGTRHAF
TRBV12-3/TRBV12-4,TRBJ2-1,12,CASSTEHNEQFF
TRBV30,TRBJ2-7,16,CASKPQGIVGTYEQYF
TRBV2,TRBJ2-1,17,CASSSDLAEGSYNEQFF
TRBV5-1,TRBJ2-2,13,CASSSWNTGELFF
TRBV7-2,TRBJ1-1,13,CASSYHPPAEAFF
TRBV2,TRBJ2-3,13,CASTWTPQNTQYF
TRBV6-1,TRBJ2-1,15,CASSTLAGEPNEQFF
TRBV10-3,TRBJ2-7,15,CATAIFLRDTYEQYF
TRBV6-5,TRBJ1-6,16,CASSRAASSYNSPLHF
TRBV20-1,TRBJ2-7,13,CSAKQGTFYEQYF
TRBV24-1,TRBJ2-3,12,CATSDPRDTQYF
TRBV29-1,TRBJ2-5,14,CSVWTGGGQETQYF
TRBV11-2,TRBJ1-2,16,CASSGGGVGSLTTYTF
TRBV2,TRBJ2-1,14,CASSGTSSYNEQFF
TRBV10-3,TRBJ2-1,12,CAISGGGNEQFF